The table lists the clone carrying this T cell receptor beta chain with many counts. The antigen is undetermined. This CDR3 has 16 residues. Germline CDR1 reads MNHEY; CDR2 reads SMNVEV (reference sequence). V lost 3 bases to trimming and J lost 4 bases, with 13 bases between them. This sample's TCRbeta library carried unique molecular identifier barcodes. TCRdb re-called the PCR reads with MiXCR, one entry per CDR3 protein. The top ten clones hold roughly 2.6% of a sample with approximately 250,000 distinct CDR3 sequences, about 25% of them seen once. This entry comes from a study of T-cell reconstitution after alpha-beta-depleted transplantation in children. The study, taken as a whole, reports: Several hundred expanded graft clones reportedly gave rise to the alpha-beta T cells present about two months after transplant.

This TCR was recovered from a girl aged 2-15 years with Fanconi anemia, due to receive a stem cell transplant. V and J are TRBV27 and TRBJ2-6, with D possibly TRBD1 on 6 matching bases. The specimen was PBMCs, collected before TCRalphabeta/CD19-depleted stem cell transplant. The CDR3 coding sequence is TGTGCCAGCAGTTTTAGACACAGGGCAGGGGCCAACGTCCTGACTTTC. This sequence encodes CASSFRHRAGANVLTF.